The rows below give T cell receptor beta chains drawn from one sample of a study of OX40 agonist ivuxolimab in advanced cancers. Using immunoSEQ multiplex PCR, the repertoire was profiled, and TCRdb retains in-frame clones only, with some absent. The data contain some 42,000 clones, roughly four fifths of them singletons. The sample was CD4+ or CD8+ T cells sorted from blood, taken in a trial of the OX40 agonist ivuxolimab. These receptors were collected from an adult with an advanced solid tumor such as melanoma, head and neck, liver or kidney cancer. The CDR3 runs from the conserved cysteine through the conserved F or W. A D gene is named only where the DNA matches it firmly. Clone size is not always given. Where it is, it says once, few, many or a class for expanded clones.

TRBJ2-3,TRBV5-1,-,-,TGCGCCAGCAGCTTACAGACTGGACCTAGCACAGATACGCAGTATTTT,CASSLQTGPSTDTQYF
TRBJ1-2,TRBV5-1,TRBD1,few,TGCGCCAGCAGCTTGGGGACAGGACCGTATGGCTACACCTTC,CASSLGTGPYGYTF
TRBJ1-2,TRBV5-4,-,-,TGTGCCAGCAGCACGGTGGGCACAGGCGAAGGGGACCTTTATGGCTACACCTTC,CASSTVGTGEGDLYGYTF
TRBJ1-5,TRBV7-6,-,-,TGTGCCAGCAGCTTAGGCGGGGACTGGAGAAATCAGCCCCAGCATTTT,CASSLGGDWRNQPQHF
TRBJ2-1,TRBV11-2,TRBD2,-,TGTGCCAGCACCTCCCAAAGCGGGAGGTTGTACAATGAGCAGTTCTTC,CASTSQSGRLYNEQFF
TRBJ2-7,TRBV6-6,-,medium-sized,TGTGCCAGCAGTTACGATGGCTCCTACGAGCAGTACTTC,CASSYDGSYEQYF
TRBJ2-2,TRBV11-1,TRBD1,once,TGTGCCAGCAGCCTGAACAGGGGGCGCGATACCGGGGAGCTGTTTTTT,CASSLNRGRDTGELFF
TRBJ1-1,TRBV20-1,-,-,TGCAGTGCTACCACCGGCGTTGAAGCTTTCTTT,CSATTGVEAFF
TRBJ2-1,TRBV20-1,-,-,TGCAGTGCTGAAAAGCGGTTTGAGCAGTTCTTC,CSAEKRFEQFF
TRBJ1-4,TRBV7-2,-,-,TGTGCCAGCAGCTTAATGGGCGTTAATGAAAAACTGTTTTTT,CASSLMGVNEKLFF
TRBJ1-2,TRBV2,-,-,TGTGCCAGCAGTGAATGGAGTCAGCTCTACACCTTC,CASSEWSQLYTF
TRBJ1-1,TRBV11-3,TRBD1,-,TGTGCCAGCAGCTCCCGCAGGGGGCAGACTGAAGCTTTCTTT,CASSSRRGQTEAFF